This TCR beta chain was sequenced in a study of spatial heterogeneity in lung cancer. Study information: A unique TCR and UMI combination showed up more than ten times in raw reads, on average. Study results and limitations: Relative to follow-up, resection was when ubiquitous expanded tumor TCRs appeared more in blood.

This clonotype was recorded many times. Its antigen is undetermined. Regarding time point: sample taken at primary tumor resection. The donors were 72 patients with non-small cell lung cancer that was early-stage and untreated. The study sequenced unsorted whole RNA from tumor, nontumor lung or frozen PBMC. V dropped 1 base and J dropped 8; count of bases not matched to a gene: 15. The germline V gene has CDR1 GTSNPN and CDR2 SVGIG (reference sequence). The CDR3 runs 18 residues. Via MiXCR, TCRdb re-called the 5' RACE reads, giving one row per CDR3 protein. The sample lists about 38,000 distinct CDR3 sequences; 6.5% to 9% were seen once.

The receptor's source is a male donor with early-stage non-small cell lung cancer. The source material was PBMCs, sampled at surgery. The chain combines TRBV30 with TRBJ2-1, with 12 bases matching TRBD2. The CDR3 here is CAWSGLAGETYRIDEQFF. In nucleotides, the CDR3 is TGTGCCTGGAGTGGACTAGCGGGGGAGACATACAGAATCGATGAGCAGTTCTTC.